The 15 T cell receptor beta chains given below trace back to one sample, sequenced in a study of graft-versus-host responses after intestinal transplantation. The data were produced by immunoSEQ multiplex PCR, yet TCRdb's version contains in-frame clones alone and is incomplete. The repertoire holds about 45,000 clones, with 91% as singletons. The sample in question was PBMCs, obtained 524 days after transplant. The receptor source for this set is a human patient who received an intestinal transplant, so some T cells may come from the graft donor.

The chain has TRBV27 and TRBJ2-1; TRBD1 might be the D (6 bases). The germline CDR1 and CDR2 sequences are MNHEY and SMNVEV (reference sequence). V was trimmed by 6 bases and J by 4 bases, leaving 13 bases between them. The CDR3 covers 14 residues. The CDR3: CASRGRGSYNEQFF. CDR3 nucleotides: TGTGCCAGCAGGGGAAGGGGGTCTTACAATGAGCAGTTCTTC.

The rearrangement joins TRBV5-4 to TRBJ2-1; 16 nucleotides line up with TRBD2. The CDR3 is 16 residues long. Unmatched junction bases numbered 7, after V lost 4 bases and J lost 9 bases. Per germline, CDR1 SGHNT and CDR2 YYREEE (reference sequence). The CDR3 nucleotides are TGTGCCAGCAGCGTCCCGGGACTAGCGGGAGGGGGTGAGCAGTTCTTC. Translating it yields CASSVPGLAGGGEQFF.

The V call is TRBV7-2, the J call TRBJ2-3, with 7 bases aligning to TRBD1. The junction had 2 bases not matched to a gene; V was cut back by 1 base and J by 4 bases. The CDR3 sequence is 14 residues long. CDR1 is SGHTA and CDR2 is FQGNSA in the germline V gene. As DNA, the CDR3 is TGTGCCAGCAGCTTAGAAGGGGGCGCAGATACGCAGTATTTT. Its protein product is CASSLEGGADTQYF.

A note on this clone: In the same sample, other DNA sequences code for this CDR3. V and J are TRBV4-1 and TRBJ1-1; D remains ambiguous. Germline V gene lookup returns CDR1 MGHRA and CDR2 YSYEKL. Deletions cut 4 bases from V and 3 bases from J, with 15 bases between. This CDR3 is built from 15 residues. For the CDR3, the DNA is TGCGCCAGCAGCCCCGACGGAGGGTTGGACACTGAAGCTTTCTTT. Residues: CASSPDGGLDTEAFF.

This rearrangement joins TRBV4-1 to TRBJ1-6; 7 bases fit TRBD1. This CDR3 spans 15 amino acids. With 0 bases clipped from V and 6 bases from J, the junction kept 2 bases outside the gene matches. Germline assignment: CDR1 MGHRA and CDR2 YSYEKL. The CDR3 reads CASSQDAGGNSPLHF. The CDR3 nucleotides are TGCGCCAGCAGCCAAGACGCAGGGGGTAATTCACCCCTCCACTTT.

The chain has TRBV5-6 and TRBJ2-7; no definite D call. V lost 0 bases and J lost 5, with 3 bases in between. This CDR3 is 11 amino acids long. Germline values: CDR1 SGHDT, CDR2 YYEEEE. The CDR3 reads CASSLADEQYF. CDR3 bases: TGTGCCAGCAGCTTGGCGGACGAGCAGTACTTC.

CDR3 in DNA: TGTGCCAGCAGTTCCCTCGGTCGGGGGGTTTACAATGAGCAGTTCTTC. Encoded protein: CASSSLGRGVYNEQFF. The genes are TRBV25-1 and TRBJ2-1, with 7 bases identical to TRBD2. The V segment lost 5 bases and the J segment 4 bases; nucleotides outside the gene matches: 11. The V gene's germline CDR1 is MGHDK and CDR2 SYGVNS. This CDR3 contains 16 residues.

The gene calls are TRBV25-1 and TRBJ2-7, with D perhaps matching TRBD1 (5 bases). The CDR3 is 16 residues long. Germline V gene data show CDR1 as MGHDK and CDR2 as SYGVNS. V was trimmed by 8 bases and J by 1 base, leaving 21 bases between them. CDR3 in amino acids: CASRPRTGTLSYEQYF. The CDR3 DNA is TGTGCCAGCCGTCCCCGTACAGGTACCCTTTCCTACGAGCAGTACTTC.

The V and J genes are TRBV11-1 and TRBJ2-7, with TRBD2 matching over 9 bases. CDR1 SGHAT and CDR2 FQDESV come from the germline V gene (reference sequence). Trimming at V came to 5 bases and at J to 5 bases, leaving 10 bases not matched to a gene. CDR3 length equals 15 residues. The CDR3 DNA is TGTGCCAGCAGCCCTAGTGGCGGGAGGGCCCACGAGCAGTACTTC. This gives the protein CASSPSGGRAHEQYF. Full variable domain (outside the CDR3, taken from reference TRBV11-1 and TRBJ2-7): EAEVAQSPRYKITEKSQAVAFWCDPISGHATLYWYRQILGQGPELLVQFQDESVVDDSQLPKDRFSAERLKGVDSTLKIQPAELGDSAMYLCASSPSGGRAHEQYFGPGTRLTVT.

This chain uses TRBV7-9 with TRBJ2-1; TRBD2 agrees at 9 bases. Germline V CDR1 and CDR2: SEHNR, FQNEAQ (reference sequence). Unmatched junction bases numbered 4, after V lost 5 bases and J lost 5 bases. The CDR3 totals 14 residues. The CDR3, as DNA: TGTGCCAGCAGCCCCAGCGGGAGGCACAATGAGCAGTTCTTC. Translation: CASSPSGRHNEQFF.

V and J are TRBV9 and TRBJ2-1; D is possibly TRBD2 (6 bases). Between the trimmed V and J ends, which lost 0 bases and 6 bases, there was a span of 13 bases. There are 15 residues in the CDR3. Germline V lookup: CDR1 SGDLS, CDR2 YYNGEE. CDR3: CASSVAERATNEQFF. The CDR3 bases are TGTGCCAGCAGCGTAGCAGAGCGGGCGACCAATGAGCAGTTCTTC. Complete variable domain (other parts from reference TRBV9 and TRBJ2-1): DSGVTQTPKHLITATGQRVTLRCSPRSGDLSVYWYQQSLDQGLQFLIQYYNGEERAKGNILERFSAQQFPDLHSELNLSSLELGDSALYFCASSVAERATNEQFFGPGTRLTVL.

The genes are TRBV28 and TRBJ2-7; maybe TRBD1 (5 bases). Trimming shortened V by 2 bases and J by 1 base, and 9 bases separated the two germline ends. The germline gives CDR1 MDHEN, CDR2 SYDVKM. This CDR3 has 14 residues. CDR3 coding DNA: TGTGCCAGCAGTTTACAGGGTGAGTCCTACGAGCAGTACTTC. Translated, it gives CASSLQGESYEQYF.

The chain has TRBV14 and TRBJ2-5; D unresolved. The CDR3 runs 11 residues. V lost 1 base to trimming and J lost 5 bases, with 2 bases between them. In germline, CDR1 is SGHDN, CDR2 FVKESK. CDR3 DNA sequence: TGTGCCAGCAGCCAAGTGGAGACCCAGTACTTC. Translating gives CASSQVETQYF. Full variable domain (missing parts from reference TRBV14 and TRBJ2-5): EAGVTQFPSHSVIEKGQTVTLRCDPISGHDNLYWYRRVMGKEIKFLLHFVKESKQDESGMPNNRFLAERTGGTYSTLKVQPAELEDSGVYFCASSQVETQYFGPGTRLLVL.

The chain is built from TRBV6-6 and TRBJ1-3, with 7 nucleotides matching TRBD1. The CDR3 length is 15 residues. The J segment lost 2 bases and the V segment lost 7 bases, leaving 8 bases of the junction unmatched. The V gene's germline CDR1 is MNHNY and CDR2 SVGAGI (reference sequence). The CDR3 region has the DNA TGTGCCAGCACCACAGGGGAGTGGGCTGGAAACACCATATATTTT. This codes for CASTTGEWAGNTIYF.

The chain combines TRBV7-3 with TRBJ2-7, with 8 nucleotides matching TRBD2. Germline V lookup: CDR1 SGHTA, CDR2 FQGTGA. Trimming cost V 5 bases and J 4 bases; bases outside gene matches: 10. The length of the CDR3 is 15 residues. The CDR3 is CASSPGGGQGYEQYF. In DNA form, the CDR3 reads TGTGCCAGCAGCCCCGGGGGGGGACAAGGGTACGAGCAGTACTTC.